This T cell receptor (beta chain) stems from a study of blood T cell repertoires in COVID-19. Study-wide context: The United States, Italy and Spain were the sources of the acute and convalescent COVID-19 samples. Sources were T cells, B-cell-depleted T cells, or PBMCs; the material itself was cDNA or gDNA.

This clone has only one observation. Sequencing was performed with immunoSEQ multiplex PCR; in TCRdb, only in-frame clones are kept and a portion is missing. This table has about 220,000 clones, 82% appearing once. Participants, 18 to 89 years old, spanned 25 or so US areas. Participants reported their clinical history, and cohort assignment relied on those reports. Sequenced input: PBMCs or T cells enriched from blood (not recorded which). This TCR derives from an older woman who had recovered from COVID-19.

The CDR3 nucleotides are TGTGCCAGCAGGAGCGAGAACTACGAGCAGTACTTC. This encodes CASRSENYEQYF. The chain links TRBV2 to TRBJ2-7, with unresolved D. The CDR3 runs to 12 residues. The germline gives CDR1 SNHLY, CDR2 FYNNEI. V was pared by 6 bases and J by 3 bases, with 9 bases between.